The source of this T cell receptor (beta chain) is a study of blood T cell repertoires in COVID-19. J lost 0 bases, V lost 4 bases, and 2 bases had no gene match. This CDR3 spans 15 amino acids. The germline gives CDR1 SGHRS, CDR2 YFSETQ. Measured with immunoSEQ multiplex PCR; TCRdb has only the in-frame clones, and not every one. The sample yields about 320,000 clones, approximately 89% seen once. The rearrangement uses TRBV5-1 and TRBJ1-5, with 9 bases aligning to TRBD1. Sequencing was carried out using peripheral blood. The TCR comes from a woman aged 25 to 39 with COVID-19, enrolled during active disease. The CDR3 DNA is TGCGCCAGCAGCCGGACAGGGGATAGCAATCAGCCCCAGCATTTT. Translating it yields CASSRTGDSNQPQHF. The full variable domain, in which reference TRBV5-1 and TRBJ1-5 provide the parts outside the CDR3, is KAGVTQTPRYLIKTRGQQVTLSCSPISGHRSVSWYQQTPGQGLQFLFEYFSETQRNKGNFPGRFSGRQFSNSRSEMNVSTLELGDSALYLCASSRTGDSNQPQHFGDGTRLSIL.